The 27 T cell receptor beta chains reported below all come from one sample, sequenced in a study of blood T cell repertoires in COVID-19. Method: immunoSEQ multiplex PCR; TCRdb's copy keeps in-frame clones and lacks some. This repertoire shows 230,000 or so clones, 88% found once; its top ten account for roughly 2.8%. Sequences were obtained from PBMCs or T cells enriched from blood (not recorded which). These receptors were obtained from a woman aged 25-40 years who had recovered from COVID-19.

The count of this clone is one. V usage is TRBV7-8 and J usage is TRBJ1-2; 8 bases fit TRBD1. The CDR3 runs to 21 residues. From germline, CDR1 is SGHVS and CDR2 FQNEAQ. The J segment lost 0 bases and the V segment lost 5 bases, leaving 23 bases of the junction unmatched. The CDR3 spells CASSPSVLQGATGMTNYGYTF. In DNA form, the CDR3 reads TGTGCCAGCAGCCCTAGTGTACTTCAGGGGGCGACAGGGATGACTAACTATGGCTACACCTTC. Combining the CDR3 with reference TRBV7-8 and TRBJ1-2 gives the whole variable domain GAGVSQSPRYKVAKRGQDVALRCDPISGHVSLFWYQQALGQGPEFLTYFQNEAQLDKSGLPSDRFFAERPEGSVSTLKIQRTQQEDSAVYLCASSPSVLQGATGMTNYGYTFGSGTRLTVV.

The CDR3 here is CASSQDWLGAAYEQYF. The CDR3, as DNA: TGCGCCAGCAGCCAAGATTGGCTAGGGGCGGCTTACGAGCAGTACTTC. The chain recombines TRBV4-3 with TRBJ2-7; perhaps TRBD1 as D (5 bases). This CDR3 is built from 16 residues. Germline values: CDR1 LGHNA, CDR2 YSLEER. The V gene lost 0 bases and the J gene lost 4 bases, with 16 bases spanning the gap.

DNA for the CDR3: TGTGCCAGCAGCCAAGAAGTAACTAGCGGGAACTCCTACGAGCAGTACTTC. Translating gives CASSQEVTSGNSYEQYF. The genes are TRBV3-1 (or the pseudogene TRBV3-2) and TRBJ2-7; 10 bases line up with TRBD2. V was clipped by 0 bases and J by 0 bases; unmatched bases: 5. The CDR3 runs to 17 residues. Looked up from germline, CDR1 is LGHDT and CDR2 is YNNKEL (reference sequence).

The chain is built from TRBV4-1 and TRBJ1-1; no clear D. CDR3 length equals 16 residues. Trimming cost V 4 bases and J 5 bases, with 20 bases left between them. Per germline, CDR1 MGHRA and CDR2 YSYEKL. The CDR3 nucleotides are TGCGCCAGCAGCCTGCTCCCGGCGGGGTTCGGGACTGAAGCTTTCTTT. Encoded protein: CASSLLPAGFGTEAFF.

The J gene is TRBJ2-3, the V gene TRBV6-5, with D perhaps TRBD1 (5 bases). Germline V gives CDR1 MNHEY, CDR2 SVGAGI. V lost 7 bases to trimming and J lost 0 bases, with 8 bases between them. CDR3 size: 13 residues. The CDR3 reads CASKGISTDTQYF. Written as DNA, the CDR3 is TGTGCCAGCAAGGGGATTAGCACAGATACGCAGTATTTT.

The chain combines TRBV7-6 with TRBJ1-6; D gene unclear. Germline CDR1 reads SGHVS; CDR2 reads FNYEAQ. Trimming took off 5 bases at V and 0 bases at J, with 8 bases between the two ends. This CDR3 comprises 15 residues. As DNA, the CDR3 is TGTGCCAGCAGCCGAGGTAGCTCCTATAATTCACCCCTCCACTTT. This gives the protein CASSRGSSYNSPLHF.

This chain connects TRBV9 to TRBJ2-2, with a weak D call TRBD1 (5 bases). V was cut by 0 bases and J by 6 bases, with 12 bases left in between. CDR3 length equals 15 residues. In germline, CDR1 is SGDLS, CDR2 YYNGEE. The CDR3 nucleotides read TGTGCCAGCAGCGTAGCCGGCAGGGCTGCCGGGGAGCTGTTTTTT. Its protein product is CASSVAGRAAGELFF.

This chain uses TRBV18 with TRBJ2-7; possible D gene TRBD2, 5 bases. From germline, CDR1 is KGHSH and CDR2 LQKENI. The CDR3 is 11 amino acids. V lost 4 bases and J lost 5, with 6 bases in between. The CDR3 sequence: CASSLRDEQYF. In DNA form, the CDR3 reads TGTGCCAGCTCACTGCGGGACGAGCAGTACTTC.

This sequence joins TRBV13 and TRBJ2-7, with TRBD2 as a possible D gene (5 bases). Trimming took 5 bases from V and 3 from J, leaving 17 bases between them. From germline, CDR1 is PRHDT and CDR2 FYEKMQ (reference sequence). The CDR3 is 15 residues long. The CDR3 coding sequence is TGTGCCAGCAGCCCCCGCCCCGGGGTACACTACGAGCAGTACTTC. It encodes CASSPRPGVHYEQYF.

The chain uses TRBV7-7 and TRBJ2-7, with TRBD2 matching 12 bases. V was pared by 5 bases and J by 2 bases, with 4 bases of the junction left unmatched. Germline assignment: CDR1 SSHAT and CDR2 FNYEAQ (reference sequence). The CDR3 is 15 amino acids. For the CDR3, the DNA is TGTGCCAGCAGCATAGGACTAGCGGGGACCTACGAGCAGTACTTC. Translating gives CASSIGLAGTYEQYF.

The CDR3 sequence is CASSAGQGAGEQYF. The CDR3 bases are TGTGCCAGCAGCGCCGGACAGGGGGCGGGCGAGCAGTACTTC. V gene TRBV7-9 combines with J gene TRBJ2-7; 11 bases fit TRBD1. Germline V lookup: CDR1 SEHNR, CDR2 FQNEAQ (reference sequence). Trimming at V came to 5 bases and at J to 6 bases, leaving 6 bases not matched to a gene. This CDR3 is 14 amino acids long.

This rearrangement joins TRBV6-5 to TRBJ1-2; possible D gene TRBD1, 5 bases. From germline, CDR1 is MNHEY and CDR2 SVGAGI. The ends were cut back, 5 bases at V and 5 bases at J, with 18 bases in the middle. The CDR3 length is 15 residues. The CDR3 spells CASSRGLEGSYGYTF. CDR3 sequence (DNA): TGTGCCAGCAGTCGTGGACTGGAGGGGAGTTATGGCTACACCTTC.

The chain employs TRBV6-2 or TRBV6-3 and TRBJ2-7; 7 bases agree with TRBD1. The V and J ends lost 5 bases and 3 bases, in that order; junction bases with no gene match: 7. Germline V lookup: CDR1 MNHEY, CDR2 SVGEGT. The CDR3 has 14 residues. The CDR3 bases are TGTGCCAGCAGTGATCCGGGACAGATCTACGAGCAGTACTTC. Amino acid sequence: CASSDPGQIYEQYF.

The chain links TRBV5-1 to TRBJ2-5; D possibly corresponds to TRBD1 (7 bases). CDR1 is SGHRS, CDR2 YFSETQ, per germline. The CDR3 is 15 amino acids. V lost 2 bases to trimming and J lost 3 bases, with 14 bases between them. The CDR3 region is CASSFWRGREETQYF. CDR3 DNA sequence: TGCGCCAGCAGCTTCTGGAGGGGGCGCGAAGAGACCCAGTACTTC.

The V call is TRBV5-4, the J call TRBJ2-1, with TRBD2 matching 15 bases. Germline assignment: CDR1 SGHNT and CDR2 YYREEE (reference sequence). This CDR3 region has 18 residues. V was clipped by 4 bases and J by 7 bases; unmatched bases: 12. DNA for the CDR3: TGTGCCAGCAGCCCCGGACTAGCGGGGGGGGCTGGCCGAAATGAGCAGTTCTTC. This encodes CASSPGLAGGAGRNEQFF.

This clone has a single count. J is TRBJ1-2 and V is TRBV2; D not resolved. Germline-derived CDR1 and CDR2 are SNHLY and FYNNEI. The germline V and J ends were trimmed by 7 bases and 7 bases, with 19 bases remaining between them. CDR3 length: 14 residues. CDR3: CASTRNLPTGGYTF. The CDR3, as DNA: TGTGCCAGCACACGAAACCTCCCAACGGGTGGCTACACCTTC.

This chain connects TRBV11-3 to TRBJ1-1; D unclear. This CDR3 region has 13 residues. CDR1 is SGHNT, CDR2 YENEEA, per germline. V lost 0 bases, J lost 5 bases, and 7 bases lay in between. The CDR3, as DNA: TGTGCCAGCAGCTTAGATGCGGAAACTGAAGCTTTCTTT. Protein product: CASSLDAETEAFF. Based on the CDR3 plus reference TRBV11-3 and TRBJ1-1, the full variable domain is EAGVVQSPRYKIIEKKQPVAFWCNPISGHNTLYWYLQNLGQGPELLIRYENEEAVDDSQLPKDRFSAERLKGVDSTLKIQPAELGDSAVYLCASSLDAETEAFFGQGTRLTVV.

This chain joins TRBV5-8 and TRBJ2-1, with 7 bases fitting TRBD2. This CDR3 is built from 16 residues. The V gene's germline CDR1 is SGHTS and CDR2 YDEGEE. With V trimmed by 4 bases and J by 4 bases, 11 bases remained unmatched. The CDR3 region is CASSPRFGGGYNEQFF. DNA for the CDR3: TGTGCCAGCAGCCCCCGGTTTGGGGGGGGGTACAATGAGCAGTTCTTC.

The chain joins TRBV4-1 to TRBJ1-2; 8 positions agree with TRBD1. CDR1 MGHRA and CDR2 YSYEKL come from the germline V gene. This CDR3 spans 16 amino acids. V was clipped by 2 bases and J by 3 bases; unmatched bases: 8. The chain's CDR3 is CASSQPRTGRDYGYTF. The DNA for the CDR3 is TGCGCCAGCAGCCAACCCCGGACAGGGAGGGACTATGGCTACACCTTC.

The chain couples TRBV2 to TRBJ2-3, with 8 bases aligning to TRBD1. The V gene end was trimmed by 5 bases and the J gene end by 6 bases; junction bases not matched to a gene: 7. From germline, CDR1 is SNHLY and CDR2 FYNNEI. CDR3 size: 14 residues. CDR3 sequence: CASSFDRGADTQYF. CDR3 coding DNA: TGTGCCAGCAGTTTTGACAGGGGAGCCGATACGCAGTATTTT.

The chain carries TRBV7-6 and TRBJ2-3, with 7 bases matching TRBD2. Trimming cost V 1 base and J 1 base; bases outside gene matches: 14. The length of the CDR3 is 19 residues. Germline CDR1 reads SGHVS; CDR2 reads FNYEAQ. CDR3 protein: CASSLVGDYPQSGTDTQYF. The CDR3 coding sequence is TGTGCCAGCAGCTTAGTAGGGGACTACCCACAATCTGGCACAGATACGCAGTATTTT.

J is TRBJ1-4 and V is TRBV11-2; TRBD1 aligns across 7 bases. This CDR3 spans 13 amino acids. CDR1 and CDR2 from the germline V gene are SGHAT and FQNNGV. Trimming took 5 bases from V and 10 from J; bases not matched to a gene: 7. DNA of the CDR3: TGTGCCAGCAGCGTCACAGGGGACGTAAAACTGTTTTTT. Translation: CASSVTGDVKLFF. The variable domain in full, completed from reference TRBV11-2 and TRBJ1-4, reads EAGVAQSPRYKIIEKRQSVAFWCNPISGHATLYWYQQILGQGPKLLIQFQNNGVVDDSQLPKDRFSAERLKGVDSTLKIQPAKLEDSAVYLCASSVTGDVKLFFGSGTQLSVL.

The rearrangement uses TRBV14 and TRBJ1-2, with unresolved D. The CDR3 consists of 15 residues. V was trimmed by 0 bases and J by 0 bases, leaving 8 bases between them. Per the germline V gene, CDR1 is SGHDN and CDR2 is FVKESK. The CDR3 is CASSQETAPNYGYTF. In DNA, the CDR3 is TGTGCCAGCAGCCAAGAAACAGCCCCTAACTATGGCTACACCTTC. Full variable domain (missing parts from reference TRBV14 and TRBJ1-2): EAGVTQFPSHSVIEKGQTVTLRCDPISGHDNLYWYRRVMGKEIKFLLHFVKESKQDESGMPNNRFLAERTGGTYSTLKVQPAELEDSGVYFCASSQETAPNYGYTFGSGTRLTVV.

The genes are TRBV6-1 and TRBJ2-1, with TRBD2 matching over 12 bases. Germline-derived CDR1 and CDR2 are MNHNS and SASEGT. V trimming: 4 bases; J trimming: 10 bases; junction bases outside the gene matches: 17. This CDR3 spans 18 amino acids. The CDR3 sequence is CASSGTQPSGGVMVEQFF. The CDR3 DNA follows: TGTGCCAGCAGTGGCACCCAACCTAGCGGGGGGGTGATGGTGGAGCAGTTCTTC.

This clone occurred once. The chain is built from TRBV19 and TRBJ2-2; the match to TRBD1 covers 8 bases. The length of the CDR3 is 14 residues. V was pared by 4 bases and J by 3 bases, with 1 base of the junction left unmatched. The V gene's germline CDR1 is LNHDA and CDR2 SQIVND (reference sequence). CDR3 sequence reads: CASSRDRYTGELFF. CDR3 nucleotides: TGTGCCAGTAGTAGGGACAGGTACACCGGGGAGCTGTTTTTT.

J is TRBJ1-6 and V is TRBV4-2, with D tentatively TRBD1 (6 bases). Germline CDR1 reads LGHNA; CDR2 reads YNFKEQ. The CDR3 totals 16 residues. V gave up 0 bases and J gave up 5 bases, with 11 bases separating them. The CDR3 spells CASSQERTADNSPLHF. In DNA, the CDR3 is TGTGCCAGCAGCCAAGAGCGGACAGCCGATAATTCACCCCTCCACTTT.

A single count supports this clone. This rearrangement joins TRBV5-1 to TRBJ1-1, with 10 nucleotides matching TRBD1. The CDR3 is 17 residues long. The J segment lost 0 bases and the V segment lost 4 bases, leaving 9 bases of the junction unmatched. Germline CDR1 reads SGHRS; CDR2 reads YFSETQ. CDR3 sequence: CASSAGLTGGVNTEAFF. Here the CDR3 DNA reads TGCGCCAGCAGCGCCGGCCTGACAGGGGGCGTGAACACTGAAGCTTTCTTT.